The clone carrying this TCR beta chain has just a few counts. The antigen remains undetermined. Points from the study as a whole: The larger-cohort validation was restricted to a single TCR beta V-J rearrangement rather than whole repertoires. In terms of TCR gene usage, tumor memory CD4+ T cells clustered together with blood and lymph node memory CD4+ cells, as well as with lymph node naive CD4+ cells.

Tregs were sorted as CD4+CD25+CD127-/low cells. After constant-region reverse-primer amplification, full-length variable regions underwent semi-nested PCR with Nested Universal Primer A. TCRdb ran MiXCR on the 5' RACE reads and lists one entry per CDR3 protein. The sample comprises 35,000 to 45,000 distinct CDR3 sequences, roughly 20% of which are singletons, and over 3.5% rests with the top ten. The material sequenced was Tregs sorted from a lymph node. This receptor was obtained from a female donor with breast cancer.

CDR3 DNA: TGTGCCAGCAACCTCTACGAGCAGTACTTC. Translated, it gives CASNLYEQYF. V is TRBV27 and J is TRBJ2-7; D is unclear. Looked up from germline, CDR1 is MNHEY and CDR2 is SMNVEV (reference sequence). This CDR3 has 10 amino acids. V was clipped by 7 bases and J by 3 bases, with 4 bases between them.